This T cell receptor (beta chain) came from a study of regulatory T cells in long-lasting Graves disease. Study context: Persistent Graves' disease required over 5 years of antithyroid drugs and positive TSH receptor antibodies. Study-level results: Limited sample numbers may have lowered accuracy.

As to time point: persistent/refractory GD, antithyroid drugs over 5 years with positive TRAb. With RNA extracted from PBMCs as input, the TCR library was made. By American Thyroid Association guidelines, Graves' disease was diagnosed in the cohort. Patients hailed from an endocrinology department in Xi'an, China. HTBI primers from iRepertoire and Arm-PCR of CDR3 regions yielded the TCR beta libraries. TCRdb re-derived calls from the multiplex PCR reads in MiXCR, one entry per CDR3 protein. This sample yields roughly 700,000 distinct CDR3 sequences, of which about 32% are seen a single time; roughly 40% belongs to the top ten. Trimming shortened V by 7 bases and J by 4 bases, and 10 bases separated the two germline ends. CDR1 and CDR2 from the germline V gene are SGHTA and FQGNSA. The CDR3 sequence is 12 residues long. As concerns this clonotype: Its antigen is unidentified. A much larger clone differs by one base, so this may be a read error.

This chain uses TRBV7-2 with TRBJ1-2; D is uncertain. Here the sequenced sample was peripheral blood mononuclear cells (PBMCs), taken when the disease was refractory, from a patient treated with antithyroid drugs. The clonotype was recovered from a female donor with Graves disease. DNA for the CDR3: TGTGCCAGCAACCCAGACACCTATGGCTACACCTTC. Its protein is CASNPDTYGYTF.